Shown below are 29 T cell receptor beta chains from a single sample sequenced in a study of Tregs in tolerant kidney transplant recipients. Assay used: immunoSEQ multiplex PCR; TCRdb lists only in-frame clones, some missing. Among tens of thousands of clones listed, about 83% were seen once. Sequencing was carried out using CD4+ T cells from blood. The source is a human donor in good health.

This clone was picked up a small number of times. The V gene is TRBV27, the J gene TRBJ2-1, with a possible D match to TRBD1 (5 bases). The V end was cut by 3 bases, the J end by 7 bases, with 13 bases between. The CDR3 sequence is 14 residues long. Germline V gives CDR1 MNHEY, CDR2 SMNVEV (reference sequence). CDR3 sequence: CASSFFSGQNEQFF. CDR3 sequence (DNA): TGTGCCAGCAGTTTCTTTTCCGGACAAAATGAGCAGTTCTTC.

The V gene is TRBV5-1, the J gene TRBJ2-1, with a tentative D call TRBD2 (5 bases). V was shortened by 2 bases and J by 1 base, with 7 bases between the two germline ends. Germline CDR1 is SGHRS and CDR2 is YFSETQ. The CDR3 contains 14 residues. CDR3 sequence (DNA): TGCGCCAGCAGCTTTACGGGATCCTACAATGAGCAGTTCTTC. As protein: CASSFTGSYNEQFF.

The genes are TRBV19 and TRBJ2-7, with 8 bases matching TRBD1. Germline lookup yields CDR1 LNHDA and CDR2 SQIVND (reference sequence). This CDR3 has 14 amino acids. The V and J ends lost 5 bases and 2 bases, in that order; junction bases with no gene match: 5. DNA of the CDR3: TGTGCCAGTAGTGAATACAGGGGGGCCTACGAGCAGTACTTC. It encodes CASSEYRGAYEQYF. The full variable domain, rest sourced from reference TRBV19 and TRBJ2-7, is DGGITQSPKYLFRKEGQNVTLSCEQNLNHDAMYWYRQDPGQGLRLIYYSQIVNDFQKGDIAEGYSVSREKKESFPLTVTSAQKNPTAFYLCASSEYRGAYEQYFGPGTRLTVT.

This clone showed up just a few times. CDR3: CASSVVQGPQHF. In nucleotides, the CDR3 is TGTGCCAGCAGCGTCGTACAGGGACCCCAGCATTTT. The chain is built from TRBV7-2 and TRBJ1-5, with D perhaps TRBD1 (6 bases). The CDR3 has 12 amino acids. Trimming removed 5 bases from V and 10 bases from J, with 12 bases in between. Germline V lookup: CDR1 SGHTA, CDR2 FQGNSA.

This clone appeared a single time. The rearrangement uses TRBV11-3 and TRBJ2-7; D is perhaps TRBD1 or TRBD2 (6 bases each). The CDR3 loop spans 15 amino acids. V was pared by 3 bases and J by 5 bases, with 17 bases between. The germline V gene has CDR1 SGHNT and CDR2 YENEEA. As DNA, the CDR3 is TGTGCCAGCAGCTTTAGGGGTCTAGGGGGGCACGAGCAGTACTTC. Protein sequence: CASSFRGLGGHEQYF.

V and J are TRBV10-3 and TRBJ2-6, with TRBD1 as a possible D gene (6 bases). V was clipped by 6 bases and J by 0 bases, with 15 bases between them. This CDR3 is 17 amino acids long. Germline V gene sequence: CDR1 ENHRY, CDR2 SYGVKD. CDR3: CAIREGQATSGANVLTF. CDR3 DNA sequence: TGTGCCATCAGAGAGGGACAAGCGACCTCTGGGGCCAACGTCCTGACTTTC.

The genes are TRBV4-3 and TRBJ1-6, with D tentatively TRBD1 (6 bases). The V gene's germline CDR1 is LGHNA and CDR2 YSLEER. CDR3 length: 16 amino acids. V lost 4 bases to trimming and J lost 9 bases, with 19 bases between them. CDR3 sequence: CASSPTLQGPGSPLHF. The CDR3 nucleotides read TGCGCCAGCAGCCCTACCCTACAGGGCCCGGGTTCACCCCTCCACTTT.

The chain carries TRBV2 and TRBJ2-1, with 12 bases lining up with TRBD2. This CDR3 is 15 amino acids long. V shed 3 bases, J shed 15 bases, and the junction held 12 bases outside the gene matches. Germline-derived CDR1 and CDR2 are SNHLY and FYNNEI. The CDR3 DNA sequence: TGTGCCAGCAGTGAGAACGGACTAGCGGGGACCCAGGGGTTCTTC. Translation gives CASSENGLAGTQGFF.

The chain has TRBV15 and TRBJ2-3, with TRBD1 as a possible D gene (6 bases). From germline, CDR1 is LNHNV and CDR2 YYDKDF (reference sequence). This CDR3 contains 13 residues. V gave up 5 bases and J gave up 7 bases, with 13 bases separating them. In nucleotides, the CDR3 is TGTGCCACCAGCGGGGGCGGAGTAAATACGCAGTATTTT. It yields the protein CATSGGGVNTQYF.

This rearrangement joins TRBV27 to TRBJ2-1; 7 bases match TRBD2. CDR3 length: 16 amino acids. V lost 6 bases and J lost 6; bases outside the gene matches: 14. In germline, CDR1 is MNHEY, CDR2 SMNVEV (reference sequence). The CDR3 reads CASRSPGLEGGNEQFF. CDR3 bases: TGTGCCAGCAGATCTCCTGGACTAGAAGGAGGCAATGAGCAGTTCTTC.

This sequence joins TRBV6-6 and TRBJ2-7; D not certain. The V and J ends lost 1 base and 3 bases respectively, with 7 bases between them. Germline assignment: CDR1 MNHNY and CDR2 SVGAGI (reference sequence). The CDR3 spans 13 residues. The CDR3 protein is CASSYYYRYEQYF. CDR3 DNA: TGTGCCAGCAGTTACTACTATCGCTACGAGCAGTACTTC.

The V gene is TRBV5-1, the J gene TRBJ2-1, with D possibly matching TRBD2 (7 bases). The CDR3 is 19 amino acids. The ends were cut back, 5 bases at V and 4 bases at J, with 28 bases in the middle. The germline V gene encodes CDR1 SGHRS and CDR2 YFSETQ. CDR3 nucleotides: TGCGCCAGCAGACCTCTGTCAGGGATTCACGGGGGGCGATACAATGAGCAGTTCTTC. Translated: CASRPLSGIHGGRYNEQFF.

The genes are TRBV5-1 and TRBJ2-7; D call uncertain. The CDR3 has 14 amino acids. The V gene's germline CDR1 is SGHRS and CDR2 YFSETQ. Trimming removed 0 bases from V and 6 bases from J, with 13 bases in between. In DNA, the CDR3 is TGCGCCAGCAGCTTGGTGGCGGAGTGGGGCGAGCAGTACTTC. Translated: CASSLVAEWGEQYF.

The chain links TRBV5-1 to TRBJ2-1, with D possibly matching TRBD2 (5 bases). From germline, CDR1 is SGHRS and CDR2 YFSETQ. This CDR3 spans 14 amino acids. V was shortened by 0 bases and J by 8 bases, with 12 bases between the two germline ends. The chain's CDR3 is CASSLDGGLDEQFF. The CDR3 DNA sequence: TGCGCCAGCAGCTTGGATGGCGGACTCGATGAGCAGTTCTTC.

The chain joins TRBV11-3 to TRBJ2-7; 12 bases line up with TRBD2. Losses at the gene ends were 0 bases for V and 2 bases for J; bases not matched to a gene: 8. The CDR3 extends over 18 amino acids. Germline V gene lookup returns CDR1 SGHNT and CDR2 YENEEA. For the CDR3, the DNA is TGTGCCAGCAGCTTAGACCTAGCGGGAGGGCTTTCTCCCTACGAGCAGTACTTC. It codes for CASSLDLAGGLSPYEQYF.

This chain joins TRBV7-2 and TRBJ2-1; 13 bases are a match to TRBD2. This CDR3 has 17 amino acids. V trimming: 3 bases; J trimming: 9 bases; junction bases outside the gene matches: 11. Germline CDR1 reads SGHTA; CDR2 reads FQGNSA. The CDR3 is CASSLSPLAGGHSEQFF. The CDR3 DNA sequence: TGTGCCAGCAGCTTGAGCCCACTAGCGGGGGGGCATAGTGAGCAGTTCTTC.

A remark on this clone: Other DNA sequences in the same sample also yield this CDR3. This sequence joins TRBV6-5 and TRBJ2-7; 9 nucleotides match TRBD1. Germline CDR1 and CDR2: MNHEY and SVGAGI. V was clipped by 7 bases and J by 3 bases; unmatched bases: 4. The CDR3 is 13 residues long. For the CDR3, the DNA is TGTGCCAGCACCGGACAGGGGAGCTACGAGCAGTACTTC. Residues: CASTGQGSYEQYF.

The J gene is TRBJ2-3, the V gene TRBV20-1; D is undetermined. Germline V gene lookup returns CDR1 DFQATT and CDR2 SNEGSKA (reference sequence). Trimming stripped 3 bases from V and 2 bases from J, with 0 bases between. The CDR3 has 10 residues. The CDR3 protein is CSASTDTQYF. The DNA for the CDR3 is TGCAGTGCTAGCACAGATACGCAGTATTTT.

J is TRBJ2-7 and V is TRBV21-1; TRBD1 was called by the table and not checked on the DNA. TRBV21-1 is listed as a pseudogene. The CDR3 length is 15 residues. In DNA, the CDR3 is TGTGCCAGCAGCAATGGTTCGGGACAGGGATACGAGCAGTACTTC. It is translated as CASSNGSGQGYEQYF.

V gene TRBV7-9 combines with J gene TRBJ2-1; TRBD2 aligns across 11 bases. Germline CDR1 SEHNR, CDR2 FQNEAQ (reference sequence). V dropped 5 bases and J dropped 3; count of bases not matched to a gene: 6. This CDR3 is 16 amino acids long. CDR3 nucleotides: TGTGCCAGCAGCCGACTGACTAGCGGGGACTACAATGAGCAGTTCTTC. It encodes CASSRLTSGDYNEQFF.

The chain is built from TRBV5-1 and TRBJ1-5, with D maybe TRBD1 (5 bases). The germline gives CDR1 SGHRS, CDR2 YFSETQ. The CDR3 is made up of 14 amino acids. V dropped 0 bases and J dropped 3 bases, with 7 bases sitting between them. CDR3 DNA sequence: TGCGCCAGCAGCTTGGGGGACTTCAATCAGCCCCAGCATTTT. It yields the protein CASSLGDFNQPQHF.

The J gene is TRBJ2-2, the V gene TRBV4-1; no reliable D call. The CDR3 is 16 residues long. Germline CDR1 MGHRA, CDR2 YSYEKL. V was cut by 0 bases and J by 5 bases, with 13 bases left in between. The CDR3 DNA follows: TGCGCCAGCAGCCAAGAAGACCGACCGAGGACCGGGGAGCTGTTTTTT. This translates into CASSQEDRPRTGELFF.

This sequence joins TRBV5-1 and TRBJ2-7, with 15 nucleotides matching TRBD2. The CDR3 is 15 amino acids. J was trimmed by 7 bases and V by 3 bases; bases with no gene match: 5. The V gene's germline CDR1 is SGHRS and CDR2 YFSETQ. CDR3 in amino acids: CASSSMGLAGGEQYF. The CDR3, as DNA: TGCGCCAGCAGCTCCATGGGACTAGCGGGGGGAGAGCAGTACTTC.

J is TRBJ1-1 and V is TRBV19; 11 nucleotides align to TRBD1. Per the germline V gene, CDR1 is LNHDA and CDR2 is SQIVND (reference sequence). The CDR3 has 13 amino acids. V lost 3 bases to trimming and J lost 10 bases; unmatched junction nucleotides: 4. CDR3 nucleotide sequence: TGTGCCAGTAGTATGGACAGGGGGCGCGGAGCTTTCTTT. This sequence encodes CASSMDRGRGAFF. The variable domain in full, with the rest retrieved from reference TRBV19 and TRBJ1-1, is DGGITQSPKYLFRKEGQNVTLSCEQNLNHDAMYWYRQDPGQGLRLIYYSQIVNDFQKGDIAEGYSVSREKKESFPLTVTSAQKNPTAFYLCASSMDRGRGAFFGQGTRLTVV.

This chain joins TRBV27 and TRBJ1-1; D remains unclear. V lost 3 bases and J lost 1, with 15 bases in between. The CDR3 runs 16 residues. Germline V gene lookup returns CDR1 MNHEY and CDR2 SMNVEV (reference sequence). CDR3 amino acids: CASSFMSVYGNTEAFF. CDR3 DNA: TGTGCCAGCAGTTTTATGTCGGTGTACGGGAACACTGAAGCTTTCTTT.

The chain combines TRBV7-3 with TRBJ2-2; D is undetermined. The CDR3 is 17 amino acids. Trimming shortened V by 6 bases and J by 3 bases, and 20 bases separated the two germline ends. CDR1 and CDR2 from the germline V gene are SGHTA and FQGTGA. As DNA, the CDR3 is TGTGCCAGCAGTCTCAATCCAAGCTCCCCGGACACCGGGGAGCTGTTTTTT. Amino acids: CASSLNPSSPDTGELFF. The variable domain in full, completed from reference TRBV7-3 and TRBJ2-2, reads GAGVSQTPSNKVTEKGKYVELRCDPISGHTALYWYRQSLGQGPEFLIYFQGTGAADDSGLPNDRFFAVRPEGSVSTLKIQRTERGDSAVYLCASSLNPSSPDTGELFFGEGSRLTVL.

The CDR3: CASSLFAPENNEQFF. The CDR3 DNA reads as TGCGCCAGCAGCTTGTTTGCACCTGAAAACAATGAGCAGTTCTTC. The gene calls are TRBV5-1 and TRBJ2-1; no reliable D call. Trimming cost V 1 base and J 5 bases, with 13 bases left between them. This CDR3 has 15 amino acids. CDR1 SGHRS and CDR2 YFSETQ come from the germline V gene. The variable domain in full, completed from reference TRBV5-1 and TRBJ2-1, reads KAGVTQTPRYLIKTRGQQVTLSCSPISGHRSVSWYQQTPGQGLQFLFEYFSETQRNKGNFPGRFSGRQFSNSRSEMNVSTLELGDSALYLCASSLFAPENNEQFFGPGTRLTVL.

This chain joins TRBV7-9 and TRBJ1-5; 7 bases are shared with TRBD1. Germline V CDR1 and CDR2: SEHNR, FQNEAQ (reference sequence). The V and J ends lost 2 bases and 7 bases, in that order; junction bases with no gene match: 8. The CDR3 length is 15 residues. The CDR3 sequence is CASSLSTGAGQPQHF. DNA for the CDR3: TGTGCCAGCAGCTTAAGTACAGGGGCTGGACAGCCCCAGCATTTT.

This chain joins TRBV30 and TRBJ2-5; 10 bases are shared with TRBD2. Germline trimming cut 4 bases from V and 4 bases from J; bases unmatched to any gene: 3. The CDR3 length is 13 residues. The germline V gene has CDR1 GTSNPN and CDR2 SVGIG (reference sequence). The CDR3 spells CAWTLAGVETQYF. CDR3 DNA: TGTGCCTGGACCCTAGCGGGAGTAGAGACCCAGTACTTC.